This record looks at one T cell receptor (beta chain) sequence and its context. The V gene lost 0 bases and the J gene lost 1 base, with 9 bases spanning the gap. CDR3 size: 14 residues. Germline-derived CDR1 and CDR2 are DFQATT and SNEGSKA (reference sequence). TCRdb ran MiXCR on the RT-PCR reads and lists one entry per CDR3 protein. The sample gives about 570,000 distinct CDR3 sequences, roughly 12% of which show up once; about 10% is in the top ten. This sample is drawn from a study of response to subunit inactivated influenza vaccine. Another study also made use of these data, one on T cells expressing NK-cell markers. That source reports: For TCR beta, cDNA was produced by 5'RACE template switching with UMIs.

The chain joins TRBV20-1 to TRBJ2-5, with unresolved D. The sequences come from PBMCs from blood, collected on the day of vaccination. The clonotype originates from a man aged 50-60 years who received an inactivated influenza vaccine. In nucleotides, the CDR3 is TGCAGTGCTAGAGAAAGTACTCGCCAAGAGACCCAGTACTTC. This sequence encodes CSARESTRQETQYF.